This T cell receptor (beta chain) was profiled in a study of blood T cell repertoires in COVID-19. Study background: Acute-phase and convalescent COVID-19 samples originated in the United States, Italy and Spain. In each case, the material was cDNA or gDNA derived from T cells, B-cell-depleted T cells, or PBMCs.

Authors' analysis steps: Quantification of nucleated cells was approximated via reference gene primer amplification. Method: immunoSEQ multiplex PCR; TCRdb's copy keeps in-frame clones and lacks some. From that table come the V and J calls and clone size; the DNA was used to work out D and trimming. This table holds approximately 430,000 clones, 86% found once. This clone was observed a few times. V dropped 6 bases and J dropped 0; count of bases not matched to a gene: 8. CDR1 is SGHRS, CDR2 YFSETQ, per germline. The CDR3 has 15 residues. The V and J genes are TRBV5-1 and TRBJ1-1, with 7 bases aligning to TRBD1. The sequenced sample consisted of peripheral blood. This TCR was recovered from a woman between 25 and 40 years old with active or convalescent COVID-19. CDR3 DNA sequence: TGCGCCAGCACCCGGGACAGCCCCATGAACACTGAAGCTTTCTTT. This sequence encodes CASTRDSPMNTEAFF.